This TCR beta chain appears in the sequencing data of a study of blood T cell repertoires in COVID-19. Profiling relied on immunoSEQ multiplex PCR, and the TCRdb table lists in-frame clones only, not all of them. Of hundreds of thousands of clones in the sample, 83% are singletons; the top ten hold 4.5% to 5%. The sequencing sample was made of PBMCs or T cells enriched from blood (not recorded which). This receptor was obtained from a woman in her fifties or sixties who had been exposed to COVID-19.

CDR3: CASSLGQFQETQYF. DNA of the CDR3: TGTGCCAGCAGCTTAGGGCAGTTCCAAGAGACCCAGTACTTC. The rearrangement uses TRBV7-2 and TRBJ2-5; no firm D call. Germline CDR1 reads SGHTA; CDR2 reads FQGNSA. Trimming cost V 1 base and J 1 base, with 7 bases left between them. The CDR3 consists of 14 residues.